These T cell receptor beta chains were read from a single sample in a study of beta chain features in type 1 diabetes. Assay: immunoSEQ multiplex PCR; the TCRdb copy retains only in-frame clones and omits some. The data contain about 700,000 clones, roughly 13% of them singletons. Material for sequencing was naive CD4+ T cells from blood. These receptors were taken from a man between 18 and 35 years old with type 1 diabetes. Each CDR3 is given with its conserved first and last residue. The listing skips clone size in some rows; elsewhere it reads once, few, many or a size class.

TRBJ2-7 | few | TRBV29-1 | CGGQGPYEQYF
TRBJ1-3 | - | TRBV30 | CAWGRDGNTIYF
TRBJ2-7 | few | TRBV27 | CASSLARVPSYEQYF
TRBJ1-1 | - | TRBV5-1 | CASSLGTASTEAFF
TRBJ1-4 | - | TRBV9 | CASSVGSTGDEKLFF
TRBJ2-7 | few | TRBV7-3 | CASSTDRDTYEQYF
TRBJ2-1 | - | TRBV29-1 | CSVEGGSDEQFF
TRBJ2-5 | few | TRBV11-2 | CASTGLETQYF
TRBJ2-1 | - | TRBV10-3 | CAIRGQGARQSSYNEQFF
TRBJ2-7 | few | TRBV15 | CATSLDTFSYEQYF
TRBJ1-1 | - | TRBV5-4 | CASSSGGVNTEAFF
TRBJ2-7 | - | TRBV6-5 | CASSPGTGAVEQYF
TRBJ2-5 | - | TRBV30 | CAWSASGAGTQYF
TRBJ2-3 | few | TRBV7-9 | CASSSRGGPDTQYF
TRBJ2-1 | - | TRBV11-3 | CASSMTSTNEQFF
TRBJ1-5 | few | TRBV19 | CASSTLHRAVSNQPQHF
TRBJ2-3 | - | TRBV5-4 | CASSRTGAGTDTQYF
TRBJ2-2 | - | TRBV28 | CAIRPGQRSGELFF
TRBJ2-2 | - | TRBV6-5 | CASSYGRQTGELFF
TRBJ2-7 | few | TRBV29-1 | CSVAAGVYEQYF
TRBJ1-6 | - | TRBV7-2 | CASSLIWGSPLHF
TRBJ2-5 | - | TRBV18 | CASSATLETQYF
TRBJ2-7 | - | TRBV19 | CASDPGQGGNEQYF
TRBJ2-7 | - | TRBV30 | CAWTGQGKYEQYF
TRBJ2-5 | - | TRBV30 | CAWSVGTSAYSKETQYF
TRBJ2-7 | few | TRBV2 | CASSENIRVLEQYF
TRBJ2-4 | - | TRBV11-2 | CASSTGGTLAKNIQYF
TRBJ1-5 | few | TRBV6-6 | CASRAGVGNQPQHF